The 13 T cell receptor beta chains below all came from one sample that was sequenced in a study of cytomegalovirus exposure and HLA in healthy donors. Sequenced by immunoSEQ multiplex PCR; TCRdb stores in-frame clones only, minus some. The sample gives over 150,000 clones, 86% of which show up once; more than 20% is in the top ten. Sequencing was carried out using PBMCs. All receptors come from a man between 18 and 29 years old in good health and CMV-seropositive.

The rearrangement joins TRBV7-2 to TRBJ2-7; 11 bases are shared with TRBD1. V trimming: 3 bases; J trimming: 3 bases; junction bases outside the gene matches: 4. CDR1 is SGHTA, CDR2 FQGNSA, per germline. This CDR3 region has 15 residues. CDR3 residues: CASSFTGTGGYEQYF. As DNA, the CDR3 is TGTGCCAGCAGCTTTACCGGGACAGGGGGCTACGAGCAGTACTTC.

The V and J genes are TRBV6-1 and TRBJ1-1, with a possible D match to TRBD1 (6 bases). The CDR3 contains 17 residues. V was trimmed by 1 base and J by 0 bases, leaving 15 bases between them. CDR1 is MNHNS, CDR2 SASEGT, per germline. The CDR3 spells CASSEDGGGPMNTEAFF. The CDR3 DNA reads as TGTGCCAGCAGTGAAGATGGGGGGGGGCCGATGAACACTGAAGCTTTCTTT.

V usage is TRBV29-1 and J usage is TRBJ1-2, with D perhaps matching TRBD1 (5 bases). CDR3 length: 16 amino acids. Trimming removed 1 base at V and 0 bases at J, with 15 bases between. CDR1 SQVTM and CDR2 ANQGSEA come from the germline V gene. The CDR3 bases are TGCAGCGTTGAAGTTGAAGGGGCCGGCACTAACTATGGCTACACCTTC. Its translation: CSVEVEGAGTNYGYTF.

This rearrangement joins TRBV5-6 to TRBJ2-1; the match to TRBD2 covers 8 bases. Germline V gene data show CDR1 as SGHDT and CDR2 as YYEEEE. CDR3 length equals 16 residues. J was trimmed by 4 bases and V by 0 bases; bases with no gene match: 6. The CDR3: CASSLAMAGGYNEQFF. CDR3 DNA: TGTGCCAGCAGCTTGGCCATGGCGGGGGGTTACAATGAGCAGTTCTTC.

The CDR3 loop is CASSRTGNSNQPQHF. The CDR3, as DNA: TGTGCCAGCAGTAGGACAGGGAATAGCAATCAGCCCCAGCATTTT. V gene TRBV6-5 combines with J gene TRBJ1-5, with 8 bases identical to TRBD1. CDR1 MNHEY and CDR2 SVGAGI come from the germline V gene. There are 15 residues in the CDR3. V shed 5 bases, J shed 0 bases, and the junction held 3 bases outside the gene matches.

In its sample, this clone was seen once. This chain uses TRBV6-5 with TRBJ2-3, with a tentative D call TRBD2 (7 bases). CDR1 and CDR2 from the germline V gene are MNHEY and SVGAGI. V was cut by 2 bases and J by 5 bases, with 14 bases left in between. The CDR3 runs to 15 residues. The CDR3 nucleotides read TGTGCCAGCAGTTACATACGGGGGGCCGGAGATACGCAGTATTTT. Translated: CASSYIRGAGDTQYF.

The genes are TRBV5-4 and TRBJ2-2; 10 positions match TRBD2. With 1 base clipped from V and 6 bases from J, the junction kept 6 bases outside the gene matches. The CDR3 has 16 residues. CDR1 is SGHNT and CDR2 is YYREEE in the germline V gene (reference sequence). CDR3 amino acids: CASSLYIAGGAGELFF. CDR3 nucleotide sequence: TGTGCCAGCAGCTTGTATATAGCGGGGGGAGCCGGGGAGCTGTTTTTT.

This clone is a singleton in its sample. The rearrangement joins TRBV7-2 to TRBJ2-7, with TRBD1 matching over 11 bases. This CDR3 contains 16 residues. Germline CDR1 reads SGHTA; CDR2 reads FQGNSA. V lost 4 bases, J lost 3 bases, and 8 bases stayed unmatched. Here the CDR3 DNA reads TGTGCCAGCAGCTCCGGTGGGACAGGGGGTCTCTACGAGCAGTACTTC. Its protein product is CASSSGGTGGLYEQYF.

The chain combines TRBV4-1 with TRBJ2-1; TRBD2 might be the D (5 bases). CDR1 is MGHRA, CDR2 YSYEKL, per germline. V lost 1 base and J lost 0, with 13 bases in between. The CDR3 runs 17 residues. The CDR3, as DNA: TGCGCCAGCAGCCAAGCTTTCTCGGGGATCTCCTACAATGAGCAGTTCTTC. Amino acids: CASSQAFSGISYNEQFF.

The V and J genes are TRBV27 and TRBJ2-1, with D tentatively TRBD2 (6 bases). The CDR3 runs to 12 residues. Germline CDR1 is MNHEY and CDR2 is SMNVEV (reference sequence). Trimming removed 6 bases from V and 10 bases from J, with 13 bases in between. This chain's CDR3 is CASSPTSYEQFF. DNA of the CDR3: TGTGCCAGCAGCCCGACTAGTTACGAGCAGTTCTTC.

The J gene is TRBJ2-7, the V gene TRBV28; the match to TRBD1 covers 10 bases. The germline CDR1 and CDR2 sequences are MDHEN and SYDVKM. This CDR3 is built from 14 residues. V dropped 5 bases and J dropped 6; count of bases not matched to a gene: 7. In DNA form, the CDR3 reads TGTGCCAGCAGTCTGCGGACAGGGGGGCCCGAGCAGTACTTC. Translating gives CASSLRTGGPEQYF.

The chain is built from TRBV7-3 and TRBJ2-3; the match to TRBD2 covers 14 bases. The CDR3 consists of 16 residues. Germline-derived CDR1 and CDR2 are SGHTA and FQGTGA. The V and J ends lost 4 bases and 5 bases, in that order; junction bases with no gene match: 5. In DNA form, the CDR3 reads TGTGCCAGCAGCTCGACTAGCGGGAGGGCCGGAGATACGCAGTATTTT. It yields the protein CASSSTSGRAGDTQYF.

The chain is built from TRBV7-9 and TRBJ1-1; D call uncertain. CDR3 length equals 14 residues. CDR1 and CDR2 (germline): SEHNR, FQNEAQ (reference sequence). V was trimmed by 2 bases and J by 4 bases, leaving 11 bases between them. This chain's CDR3 is CASSLPPGSTEAFF. The CDR3, as DNA: TGTGCCAGCAGCTTACCCCCTGGGAGCACTGAAGCTTTCTTT.